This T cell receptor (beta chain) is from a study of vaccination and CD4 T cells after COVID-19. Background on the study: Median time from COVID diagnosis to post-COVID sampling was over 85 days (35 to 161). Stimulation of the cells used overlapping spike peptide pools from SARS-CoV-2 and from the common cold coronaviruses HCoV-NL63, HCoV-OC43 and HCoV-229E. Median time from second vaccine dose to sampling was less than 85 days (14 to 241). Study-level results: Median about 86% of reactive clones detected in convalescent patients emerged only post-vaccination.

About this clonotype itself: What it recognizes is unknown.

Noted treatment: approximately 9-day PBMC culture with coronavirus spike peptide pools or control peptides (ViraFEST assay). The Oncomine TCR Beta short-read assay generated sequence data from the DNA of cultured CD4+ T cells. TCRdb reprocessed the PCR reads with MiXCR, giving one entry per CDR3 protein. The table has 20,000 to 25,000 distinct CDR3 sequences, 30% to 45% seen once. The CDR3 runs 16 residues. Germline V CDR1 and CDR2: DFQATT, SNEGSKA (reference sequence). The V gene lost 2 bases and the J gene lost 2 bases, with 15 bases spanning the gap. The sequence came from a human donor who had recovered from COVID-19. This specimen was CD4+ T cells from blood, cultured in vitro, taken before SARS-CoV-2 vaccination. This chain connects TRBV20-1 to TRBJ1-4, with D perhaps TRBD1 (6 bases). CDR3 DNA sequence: TGCAGTGCTAGACCGACAGACAGGCCCACTAATGAAAAACTGTTTTTT. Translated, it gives CSARPTDRPTNEKLFF.